A selection of T cell receptor beta chains follows, all from one sample in a study of HIV-infected patients and healthy controls. Via MiXCR, TCRdb re-called the 5' RACE reads, giving one row per CDR3 protein. The data show about 10,000 distinct CDR3 sequences, approximately 8% seen once. The sequenced material came from blood. The receptors stem from an adult in good health. The CDR3 runs from the conserved cysteine through the conserved F or W. The order of the fields is J gene, clone size, V gene, D gene, CDR3 DNA, CDR3 protein. A D gene is named only where the DNA matches it firmly. Clone size is not always given. Where it is, it says once, few, many or a class for expanded clones.

TRBJ2-3 | many | TRBV11-3 | . | TGTGCCAGCAGCTTGGGCAGAAGCACAGATACGCAGTATTTT | CASSLGRSTDTQYF
TRBJ2-7 | . | TRBV7-9 | TRBD1 | TGTGCCAGCAGCGCGACAGGGGTCGGCTACGAGCAGTACTTC | CASSATGVGYEQYF
TRBJ2-1 | . | TRBV4-1 | TRBD2 | TGCGCCAGCAGCGACATAGCGGGAGCGGATTACAATGAGCAGTTCTTC | CASSDIAGADYNEQFF
TRBJ2-5 | many | TRBV20-1 | TRBD1 | TGCAGTGCTACATGGGACAGATGGTCCCAGTACTTC | CSATWDRWSQYF
TRBJ2-1 | many | TRBV7-9 | . | TGTGCCAGCAGCCTACCCCCTGACAATGAGCAGTTCTTC | CASSLPPDNEQFF
TRBJ2-6 | medium-sized | TRBV5-4 | . | TGTGCCAGCAGCTTGGACAGCCACTCTGGGGCCAACGTCCTGACTTTC | CASSLDSHSGANVLTF
TRBJ1-1 | many | TRBV10-3 | . | TGTGCCATCAGTACTGACCCGAACACTGAAGCTTTCTTT | CAISTDPNTEAFF
TRBJ2-7 | medium-sized | TRBV29-1 | . | TGCAGCGTTGAAGTTCAGGGCCGACTTCCCTACGAGCAGTACTTC | CSVEVQGRLPYEQYF
TRBJ2-1 | few | TRBV5-4 | . | TGTGCCAGCAGCTTCGCACACTACAATGAGCAGTTCTTC | CASSFAHYNEQFF
TRBJ2-1 | many | TRBV7-6 | . | TGTGCCAGCAGCTTAGTTAACGACGCGGAGGGCCGAAATGAGCAGTTCTTC | CASSLVNDAEGRNEQFF
TRBJ2-3 | medium-sized | TRBV11-2 | . | TGTGCCAGCAGCTTCCCGGGGGCAGATACGCAGTATTTT | CASSFPGADTQYF